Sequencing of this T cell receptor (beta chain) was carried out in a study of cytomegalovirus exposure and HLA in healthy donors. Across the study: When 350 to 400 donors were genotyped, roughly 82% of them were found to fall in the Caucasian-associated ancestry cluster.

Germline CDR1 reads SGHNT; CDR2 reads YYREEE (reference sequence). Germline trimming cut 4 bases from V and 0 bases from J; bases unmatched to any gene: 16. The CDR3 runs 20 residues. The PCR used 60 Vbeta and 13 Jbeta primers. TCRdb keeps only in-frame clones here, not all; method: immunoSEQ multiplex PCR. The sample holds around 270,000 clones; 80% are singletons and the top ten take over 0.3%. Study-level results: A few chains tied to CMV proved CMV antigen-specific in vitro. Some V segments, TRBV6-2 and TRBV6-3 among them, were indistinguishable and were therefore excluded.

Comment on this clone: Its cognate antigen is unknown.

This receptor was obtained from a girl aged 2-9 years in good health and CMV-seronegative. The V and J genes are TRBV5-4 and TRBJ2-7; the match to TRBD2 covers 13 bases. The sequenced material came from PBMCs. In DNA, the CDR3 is TGTGCCAGCAGCCCAAAGGGCTCGGGACTAGCGGGAAGTATCTCCTACGAGCAGTACTTC. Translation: CASSPKGSGLAGSISYEQYF.